A selection of T cell receptor beta chains follows, all from one sample in a study of post-analysis software for immune sequencing data. In TCRdb, the PCR reads were re-called with MiXCR into one record per CDR3 protein. The sample includes about half a million distinct CDR3 sequences, approximately 34% of them seen just once. The sequenced sample consisted of blood. The receptors were gathered from a girl aged 2-17 years with multiple sclerosis. CDR3s leave out the opening cysteine and the closing phenylalanine or tryptophan.

j_call: TRBJ1-5
v_call: TRBV27
cdr3_aa: ASMTRGFSNQPQH

j_call: TRBJ2-1
v_call: TRBV18
cdr3_aa: ASSPLAGYNEQF

j_call: TRBJ2-1
v_call: TRBV28
cdr3_aa: ASKRGGIGGRYNEQF

j_call: TRBJ2-5
v_call: TRBV7-9
cdr3_aa: ASSLAGATKETQY

j_call: TRBJ2-1
v_call: TRBV10-2
cdr3_aa: ASSGSKGIRVGQF

j_call: TRBJ2-7
v_call: TRBV20-1
cdr3_aa: SARDEGLTAYEQY

j_call: TRBJ1-5
v_call: TRBV20-1
cdr3_aa: SASLNRQGNQPQH

j_call: TRBJ2-7
v_call: TRBV12-3/TRBV12-4
cdr3_aa: ASTLEGTTGEQY

j_call: TRBJ2-3
v_call: TRBV7-7
cdr3_aa: ASSPLDRVADTQY

j_call: TRBJ2-1
v_call: TRBV24-1
cdr3_aa: ATSDPSFDSGAKEF

j_call: TRBJ2-5
v_call: TRBV10-3
cdr3_aa: AIRGQGGETQY

j_call: TRBJ2-5
v_call: TRBV29-1
cdr3_aa: SVERAGGQTQY

j_call: TRBJ2-5
v_call: TRBV20-1
cdr3_aa: SARVASGGIGETQY

j_call: TRBJ2-5
v_call: TRBV10-3
cdr3_aa: AISESKYSSQETQY

j_call: TRBJ2-1
v_call: TRBV20-1
cdr3_aa: SARLGGANEQF

j_call: TRBJ1-2
v_call: TRBV20-1
cdr3_aa: GAPDRGNYGYT

j_call: TRBJ2-5
v_call: TRBV6-2/TRBV6-3
cdr3_aa: ASSQGLAGGRRY

j_call: TRBJ2-7
v_call: TRBV15
cdr3_aa: ATSRVRDSPYEQY

j_call: TRBJ1-1
v_call: TRBV15
cdr3_aa: ATSRDGLHNTEAF

j_call: TRBJ1-6
v_call: TRBV11-2
cdr3_aa: ASSGDRAGSPLH

j_call: TRBJ2-1
v_call: TRBV4-1
cdr3_aa: ASSSTRNEQF

j_call: TRBJ2-7
v_call: TRBV24-1
cdr3_aa: ATGGGGGSQQY

j_call: TRBJ1-1
v_call: TRBV12-3/TRBV12-4
cdr3_aa: ASRDDRDDTEAF

j_call: TRBJ1-2
v_call: TRBV6-6
cdr3_aa: ASRGQGRDYGYT

j_call: TRBJ2-3
v_call: TRBV7-6
cdr3_aa: ASSSEAGTSTDTQY

j_call: TRBJ2-1
v_call: TRBV7-2
cdr3_aa: ASSLRGLAGGRNEQF

j_call: TRBJ1-2
v_call: TRBV20-1
cdr3_aa: SAKPPDGTGNDYGYT

j_call: TRBJ2-1
v_call: TRBV7-8
cdr3_aa: ASSLLGGRDNEQF

j_call: TRBJ1-2
v_call: TRBV7-9
cdr3_aa: ASSWTGQGFVHT

j_call: TRBJ1-2
v_call: TRBV4-1
cdr3_aa: ASSRERGQSYGYT

j_call: TRBJ2-5
v_call: TRBV6-2/TRBV6-3
cdr3_aa: ASSEELGRETQY

j_call: TRBJ2-3
v_call: TRBV10-3
cdr3_aa: AISESDRGPDTQY

j_call: TRBJ1-5
v_call: TRBV20-1
cdr3_aa: SARDGTGAMDNQPQH

j_call: TRBJ1-2
v_call: TRBV29-1
cdr3_aa: SVGTEDYGYT

j_call: TRBJ2-1
v_call: TRBV6-2/TRBV6-3
cdr3_aa: ASSYRLAGDEQF

j_call: TRBJ2-7
v_call: TRBV20-1
cdr3_aa: STRDVAGGHSYEQY

j_call: TRBJ2-7
v_call: TRBV20-1
cdr3_aa: SAIGLAGGPLPEQY

j_call: TRBJ2-4
v_call: TRBV18
cdr3_aa: ASSPMSGLAKNIQY

j_call: TRBJ1-4
v_call: TRBV5-1
cdr3_aa: ASSSSGPLGEKLF

j_call: TRBJ2-1
v_call: TRBV5-8
cdr3_aa: ASSLSRHEQF

j_call: .
v_call: TRBV5-1
cdr3_aa: ASSWAGQGAAEQY

j_call: TRBJ2-7
v_call: TRBV12-3/TRBV12-4
cdr3_aa: ASSLHGGYEQY

j_call: TRBJ1-6
v_call: TRBV12-3/TRBV12-4
cdr3_aa: ASTMTARNSPLH